The 8 T cell receptor beta chains presented below share a single source sample, sequenced in a study of control samples from healthy donors and cancer patients. Profiled with immunoSEQ multiplex PCR; TCRdb holds only in-frame clones, not every one. The sample gives around 130,000 clones, 89% of which show up once; 30% to 50% is in the top ten. The sample consisted of blood. These receptor sequences come from a man aged 45-60 years in good health.

The chain combines TRBV19 with TRBJ1-1; D remains ambiguous. The V end was cut by 4 bases, the J end by 1 base, with 7 bases between. Germline assignment: CDR1 LNHDA and CDR2 SQIVND (reference sequence). The CDR3 has 13 residues. The CDR3 nucleotides are TGTGCCAGTAGTACCACGCCGAACACTGAAGCTTTCTTT. Protein sequence: CASSTTPNTEAFF.

The rearrangement joins TRBV5-6 to TRBJ1-2; 7 bases are a match to TRBD1. The CDR3 has 14 residues. The V and J ends lost 3 bases and 4 bases, in that order; junction bases with no gene match: 6. Germline CDR1 and CDR2: SGHDT and YYEEEE. CDR3 DNA sequence: TGTGCCAGCAGCTCCGGACAGGCAAGCTATGGCTACACCTTC. The encoded protein is CASSSGQASYGYTF.

V is TRBV5-1 and J is TRBJ2-5; D gene ambiguous. The CDR3 length is 12 residues. Per the germline V gene, CDR1 is SGHRS and CDR2 is YFSETQ. With 0 bases removed from V and 5 bases from J, the gap between germline ends came to 5 bases. CDR3 in amino acids: CASSLDFETQYF. The CDR3 nucleotides read TGCGCCAGCAGCTTGGATTTTGAGACCCAGTACTTC.

J is TRBJ2-7 and V is TRBV6-6, with a weak D call TRBD1 (6 bases). The CDR3 extends over 16 amino acids. V lost 5 bases, J lost 1 base, and 18 bases lay in between. Per the germline V gene, CDR1 is MNHNY and CDR2 is SVGAGI (reference sequence). The CDR3 sequence is CASSAHRDTKSYEQYF. Here the CDR3 DNA reads TGTGCCAGCAGTGCCCACCGGGACACAAAATCCTACGAGCAGTACTTC.

With regard to this clone: At one boundary the junction diverges from the germline segment, which might be a read error. The chain recombines TRBV24-1 with TRBJ1-5, with 7 bases fitting TRBD1. CDR1 and CDR2 from the germline V gene are KGHDR and SFDVKD. The CDR3 loop spans 15 amino acids. The CDR3 region has the DNA TGTGCCGCCAGTGATTCGCGGCAGGGGGTGAAGCCCCAGCATTTT. It codes for CAASDSRQGVKPQHF.

The chain recombines TRBV20-1 with TRBJ2-7; no reliable D call. The V gene lost 5 bases and the J gene lost 1 base, with 6 bases spanning the gap. Germline CDR1 reads DFQATT; CDR2 reads SNEGSKA (reference sequence). The CDR3 contains 11 residues. This CDR3 is CSAPFSYEQYF. In nucleotides, the CDR3 is TGCAGTGCTCCTTTTTCCTACGAGCAGTACTTC.

The sample holds a few counts of this clone. Other DNA sequences in the sample encode the same CDR3. This chain joins TRBV7-2 and TRBJ2-1; TRBD2 aligns across 11 bases. This CDR3 comprises 17 residues. Per germline, CDR1 SGHTA and CDR2 FQGNSA. The V gene end was trimmed by 1 base and the J gene end by 0 bases; junction bases not matched to a gene: 2. DNA for the CDR3: TGTGCCAGCAGCTTAGTTAGCGGGGGGGCCTCCTACAATGAGCAGTTCTTC. Encoded protein: CASSLVSGGASYNEQFF.

The chain employs TRBV6-5 and TRBJ1-1, with TRBD1 matching over 8 bases. J was trimmed by 5 bases and V by 5 bases; bases with no gene match: 1. There are 12 residues in the CDR3. The germline CDR1 and CDR2 sequences are MNHEY and SVGAGI. CDR3 bases: TGTGCCAGCAGTCGACAGGGGACTGAAGCTTTCTTT. This codes for CASSRQGTEAFF.